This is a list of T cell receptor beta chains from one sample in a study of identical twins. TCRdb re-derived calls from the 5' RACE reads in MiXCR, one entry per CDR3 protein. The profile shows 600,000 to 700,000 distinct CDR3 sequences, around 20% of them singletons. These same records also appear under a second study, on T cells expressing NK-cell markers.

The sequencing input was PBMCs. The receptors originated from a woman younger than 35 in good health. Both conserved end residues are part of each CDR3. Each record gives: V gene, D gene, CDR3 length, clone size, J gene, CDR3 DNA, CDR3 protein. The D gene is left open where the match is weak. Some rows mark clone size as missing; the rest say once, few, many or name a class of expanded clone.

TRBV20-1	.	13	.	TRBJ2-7	TGCAGTGCTAGTGGCGGTGACTCCTACGAGCAGTACTTC	CSASGGDSYEQYF
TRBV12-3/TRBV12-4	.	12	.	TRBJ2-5	TGTGCCAGCACTAAAGAGGGGTGGGCCCTCTACTTC	CASTKEGWALYF
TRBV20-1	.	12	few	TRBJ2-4	TGCAGTGCTAAACCCGGCGGAAACATTCAGTACTTC	CSAKPGGNIQYF
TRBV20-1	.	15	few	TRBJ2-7	TGCAGTGCTAGAGAAGGTACAGGCCTGCGCTACGAGCAGTACTTC	CSAREGTGLRYEQYF
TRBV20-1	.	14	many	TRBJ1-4	TGCAGTGCTAGGGGAAGGGGGAGGGGAGAAAAACTGTTTTTT	CSARGRGRGEKLFF
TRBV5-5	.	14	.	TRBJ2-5	TGTGCCAGCAGCTCAAGGACGTATCAAGAGACCCAGTACTTC	CASSSRTYQETQYF
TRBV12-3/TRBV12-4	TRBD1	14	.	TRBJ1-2	TGTGCCAGCAGTCCCGACAGGGTCCGGTATGGCTACACCTTC	CASSPDRVRYGYTF
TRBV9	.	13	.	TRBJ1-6	TGTGCCAGCAGCGTAGGGGGTAATTCACCCCTCCACTTT	CASSVGGNSPLHF
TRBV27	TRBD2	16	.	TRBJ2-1	TGTGCCAGCAGTACGCTTAGCGGGAGGGCCTACAATGAGCAGTTCTTC	CASSTLSGRAYNEQFF
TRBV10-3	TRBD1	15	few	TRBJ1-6	TGTGCCATCAGTCAGACAGGGGGCAGTAGGTCACCCCTCCACTTT	CAISQTGGSRSPLHF
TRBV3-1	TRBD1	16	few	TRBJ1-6	TGTGCCAGCAGCCAAGAACGGACAGGGTTGGGTTCACCCCTCCACTTT	CASSQERTGLGSPLHF
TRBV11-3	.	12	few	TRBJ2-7	TGTGCCAGCAGCACTACCGACTACGAGCAGTACTTC	CASSTTDYEQYF
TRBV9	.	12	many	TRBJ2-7	TGTGCCAGCAGCCCGGAGGGCTACGAGCAGTACTTC	CASSPEGYEQYF
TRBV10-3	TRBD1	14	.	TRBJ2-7	TGTGCCACCCTTCCAGGACAGGGTTCCTACGAGCAGTACTTC	CATLPGQGSYEQYF
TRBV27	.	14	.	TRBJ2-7	TGTGCCAGCAGTTTAAAGCCGCAGAACTACGAGCAGTACTTC	CASSLKPQNYEQYF
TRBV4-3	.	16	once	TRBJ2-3	TGCGCCAGCAGCCGCAACCAGCCGGGAGTAGCAGATACGCAGTATTTT	CASSRNQPGVADTQYF
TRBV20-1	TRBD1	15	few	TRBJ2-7	TGCAGTGCTAGAGATAGCCGGGACAGCTCCCTCGAGCAGTACTTC	CSARDSRDSSLEQYF
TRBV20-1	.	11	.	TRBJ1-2	TGCAGTGCCCGGATAAACTATGGCTACACCTTC	CSARINYGYTF
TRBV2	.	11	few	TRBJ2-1	TGTGCCAGCAGTCCAGGGCCCCGGAAGTTCTTC	CASSPGPRKFF
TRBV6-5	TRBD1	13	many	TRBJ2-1	TGTGCCAGGACAGGGATCCCCTACAATGAGCAGTTCTTC	CARTGIPYNEQFF
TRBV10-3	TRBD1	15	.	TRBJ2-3	TGTGCCATCAGCCCAACCGGGACAGAGCGACCACAGCGGTATTTT	CAISPTGTERPQRYF
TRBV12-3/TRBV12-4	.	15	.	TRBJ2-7	TGTGCCAGCAGTTTTCGCCGGGGTGGTGCCCCCGAGCAGTACTTC	CASSFRRGGAPEQYF